The following is a TCR beta chain sequence with its context. Across under 25 US areas, participants ranged in age from about 18 to 90 years. A COVID-19 case was met by exposed participants within 2 weeks before study entry. V lost 4 bases, J lost 7 bases, and 9 bases stayed unmatched. Germline assignment: CDR1 SGHRS and CDR2 YFSETQ. The CDR3 is 14 amino acids. The entry originates in a study of blood T cell repertoires in COVID-19. Study as a whole: COVID-19 samples, acute and convalescent, were from the United States, Italy and Spain.

Measured with immunoSEQ multiplex PCR; TCRdb has only the in-frame clones, and not every one. This sample yields around 270,000 clones, of which over 75% are seen a single time; approximately 3.4% belongs to the top ten. J is TRBJ1-2 and V is TRBV5-1; the match to TRBD1 covers 8 bases. Sequencing input: PBMCs or T cells enriched from blood (not recorded which). The clonotype originates from a woman between 40 and 50 years old who had been exposed to COVID-19. CDR3: CASSVRTGSGGYTF. DNA for the CDR3: TGCGCCAGCAGCGTAAGGACAGGGTCTGGTGGCTACACCTTC.